This T cell receptor (beta chain) originates from a study of control samples from healthy donors and cancer patients (dated by TCRdb to between 2020 and 2021). Libraries were constructed by the immunoSEQ multiplex PCR assay. TCRdb carries this immuneACCESS record with in-frame sequences only. Its versions omit some clonotypes, under half of them owing to an unresolved V gene in the studies checked, with the rest unexplained. In this sample the table shows 130,000 to 150,000 clones, about nine tenths of which occur a single time. The top ten constitute around 4.7% of the sample. CDR3 length: 16 amino acids, cysteine to phenylalanine. Solely the CDR3 DNA is kept, with 48 bases framed from the first base. Sequences SGHNT (CDR1) and YENEEA (CDR2) are obtained from the germline V gene. The junction carries 10 bases between V and J, which are trimmed by 0 bases and 1 base respectively. As for this clone: Its recognized antigen is unknown. Base-call qualities are not available, and no considerably larger clone is one nucleotide away.

Sequencing was performed on blood. This chain is built from TRBV11-3 and TRBJ2-1; tentative D gene TRBD2, with 5 bases matching. This receptor was obtained from a young man in good health. The nucleotide sequence reads as follows: TGTGCCAGCAGCTTAGAAGGCGGGTCATCCTACAATGAGCAGTTCTTC. Its translation reads: CASSLEGGSSYNEQFF.